Listed below are T cell receptor beta chains from one sample, sequenced in a study of T-cell memory formation after mild COVID-19. A single record per CDR3 protein comes from TCRdb applying MiXCR to the 5' RACE reads. There are around 530,000 distinct CDR3 sequences in the sample; approximately 21% occur only once, and under 8.5% lies in the top ten. Sequenced: PBMCs or a T cell subset sorted from them (not recorded which). These receptors all come from an adult woman who had mild COVID-19 (a few samples of this study predate the infection). Cell type and time point are not known. Both conserved end residues are part of each CDR3. A D gene is named only where the DNA matches it firmly. Size tells how often a clone was seen (once, few, many) or the class of an expanded clone, and some rows leave it out.

CDR3 protein: CAQRGFTDTQYF; CDR3 DNA: TGTGCCCAAAGGGGGTTCACAGATACGCAGTATTTT; D gene: NA; clone size: few; V gene: TRBV2; J gene: TRBJ2-3
CDR3 protein: CASSWRTRTDTQYF; CDR3 DNA: TGTGCCAGCAGTTGGCGGACTAGAACAGATACGCAGTATTTT; D gene: TRBD2; clone size: NA; V gene: TRBV2; J gene: TRBJ2-3
CDR3 protein: CSARDWTGGLNIQYF; CDR3 DNA: TGCAGTGCTAGAGATTGGACGGGAGGTTTGAACATTCAGTACTTC; D gene: TRBD2; clone size: few; V gene: TRBV20-1; J gene: TRBJ2-4
CDR3 protein: CASSYESGASEAFF; CDR3 DNA: TGTGCCAGCAGCTACGAGTCGGGCGCGAGTGAAGCTTTCTTT; D gene: NA; clone size: few; V gene: TRBV2; J gene: TRBJ1-1
CDR3 protein: CASSQVQGGYGYTF; CDR3 DNA: TGCGCCAGCAGCCAAGTCCAGGGTGGATATGGCTACACCTTC; D gene: NA; clone size: few; V gene: TRBV4-1; J gene: TRBJ1-2
CDR3 protein: CASSLKVLASGSRSYNEQFF; CDR3 DNA: TGTGCCAGCAGCTTAAAAGTATTGGCTAGCGGGAGTCGTTCGTACAATGAGCAGTTCTTC; D gene: TRBD2; clone size: many; V gene: TRBV7-3; J gene: TRBJ2-1
CDR3 protein: CSASRERGIAAFF; CDR3 DNA: TGCAGTGCCTCGCGGGAGCGGGGGATTGCAGCTTTCTTT; D gene: NA; clone size: NA; V gene: TRBV20-1; J gene: TRBJ1-1
CDR3 protein: CSATVGSPGNQPQHF; CDR3 DNA: TGCAGTGCTACCGTAGGTAGTCCGGGGAATCAGCCCCAGCATTTT; D gene: NA; clone size: NA; V gene: TRBV20-1; J gene: TRBJ1-5
CDR3 protein: CASSDGRSPLHF; CDR3 DNA: TGCGCCAGCAGCGACGGACGGTCACCCCTCCACTTT; D gene: NA; clone size: NA; V gene: TRBV4-1; J gene: TRBJ1-6
CDR3 protein: CASSVDGSGGADTQYF; CDR3 DNA: TGTGCCAGCAGCGTAGACGGTAGCGGGGGAGCAGATACGCAGTATTTT; D gene: TRBD2; clone size: few; V gene: TRBV9; J gene: TRBJ2-3
CDR3 protein: CSATRGQGTYNEQFF; CDR3 DNA: TGCAGTGCTACCAGGGGACAGGGAACCTACAATGAGCAGTTCTTC; D gene: TRBD1; clone size: NA; V gene: TRBV20-1; J gene: TRBJ2-1
CDR3 protein: CASSPDRGLDGYTF; CDR3 DNA: TGTGCCAGCTCACCCGACAGGGGGCTGGATGGCTACACCTTC; D gene: TRBD1; clone size: few; V gene: TRBV18; J gene: TRBJ1-2
CDR3 protein: CASSKTRGGMNTEAFF; CDR3 DNA: TGTGCCAGCAGCAAGACCCGGGGGGGCATGAACACTGAAGCTTTCTTT; D gene: NA; clone size: few; V gene: TRBV7-2; J gene: TRBJ1-1
CDR3 protein: CASSLDSTNTEAFF; CDR3 DNA: TGCGCCAGCAGCTTGGACAGTACGAACACTGAAGCTTTCTTT; D gene: NA; clone size: few; V gene: TRBV5-1; J gene: TRBJ1-1
CDR3 protein: CASSLGLAGHNEQFF; CDR3 DNA: TGTGCCAGCAGTTTGGGACTAGCGGGTCACAATGAGCAGTTCTTC; D gene: TRBD2; clone size: NA; V gene: TRBV12-3/TRBV12-4; J gene: TRBJ2-1
CDR3 protein: CASSYTRGSAGELFF; CDR3 DNA: TGTGCCAGCAGTTACACAAGAGGGTCGGCCGGGGAGCTGTTTTTT; D gene: NA; clone size: NA; V gene: TRBV6-5; J gene: TRBJ2-2
CDR3 protein: CATSSRSNYGYTF; CDR3 DNA: TGTGCCACCAGCAGCAGGTCTAACTATGGCTACACCTTC; D gene: NA; clone size: NA; V gene: TRBV15; J gene: TRBJ1-2
CDR3 protein: CASSTREGMGTDTQYF; CDR3 DNA: TGCGCCAGCAGTACCCGAGAGGGGATGGGGACAGATACGCAGTATTTT; D gene: NA; clone size: NA; V gene: TRBV23-1; J gene: TRBJ2-3
CDR3 protein: CSASGASGRAIFNEQFF; CDR3 DNA: TGCAGTGCTAGCGGGGCTAGCGGGAGGGCCATTTTCAATGAGCAGTTCTTC; D gene: TRBD2; clone size: NA; V gene: TRBV20-1; J gene: TRBJ2-1
CDR3 protein: CAISESGTNGYTF; CDR3 DNA: TGTGCCATCAGTGAGTCAGGGACTAATGGCTACACCTTC; D gene: NA; clone size: few; V gene: TRBV10-3; J gene: TRBJ1-2
CDR3 protein: CATSDSIMTSGSAGELFF; CDR3 DNA: TGTGCCACCAGTGACTCTATAATGACTAGCGGGAGTGCCGGGGAGCTGTTTTTT; D gene: TRBD2; clone size: NA; V gene: TRBV24-1; J gene: TRBJ2-2
CDR3 protein: CASSEGGTEETQYF; CDR3 DNA: TGTGCCAGCAGTGAAGGGGGCACTGAAGAGACCCAGTACTTC; D gene: NA; clone size: few; V gene: TRBV2; J gene: TRBJ2-5
CDR3 protein: CASSSLRSGETQYF; CDR3 DNA: TGTGCCAGCAGTTCCCTGCGCTCCGGGGAGACCCAGTACTTC; D gene: NA; clone size: few; V gene: TRBV12-3/TRBV12-4; J gene: TRBJ2-5
CDR3 protein: CAWVLSGNTIYF; CDR3 DNA: TGTGCCTGGGTGCTCTCTGGAAACACCATATATTTT; D gene: NA; clone size: few; V gene: TRBV30; J gene: TRBJ1-3
CDR3 protein: CATRPAIGYGYTF; CDR3 DNA: TGTGCCACCCGTCCCGCTATTGGCTATGGCTACACCTTC; D gene: NA; clone size: NA; V gene: TRBV24-1; J gene: TRBJ1-2